This T cell receptor (beta chain) was recorded in a study of blood T cells in healthy people across ages. General study results and limits: PBMCs were not sorted, which prevented a conclusive comparison of naive versus antigen-experienced cells.

The second PCR ran roughly 6 to 11 cycles with a sample-barcoded 5' primer and J-beta primers. TCRdb reprocessed the 5' RACE reads via MiXCR and lists one record per CDR3 protein. The sample lists 1,500,000 or so distinct CDR3 sequences, approximately 59% occurring once. This CDR3 spans 13 amino acids. In germline, CDR1 is MDHEN, CDR2 SYDVKM. The trim removed 8 bases at V and 5 bases at J, leaving 8 bases unmatched. A word on this clonotype: No antigen is known for it.

The genes are TRBV28 and TRBJ2-7; 8 bases map to TRBD1. Material: blood. This receptor was obtained from a man younger than 35 in good health. The CDR3 is CASYSGQGNEQYF. The CDR3 bases are TGTGCCAGCTATAGCGGACAGGGCAACGAGCAGTACTTC.